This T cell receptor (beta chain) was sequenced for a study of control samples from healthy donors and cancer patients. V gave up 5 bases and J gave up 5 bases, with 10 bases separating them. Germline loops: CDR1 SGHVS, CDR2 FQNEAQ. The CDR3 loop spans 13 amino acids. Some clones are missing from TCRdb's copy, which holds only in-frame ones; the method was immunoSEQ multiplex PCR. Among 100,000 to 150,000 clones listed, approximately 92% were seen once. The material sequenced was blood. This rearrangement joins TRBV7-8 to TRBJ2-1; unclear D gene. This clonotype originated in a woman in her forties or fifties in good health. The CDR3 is CASSLGRDNEQFF. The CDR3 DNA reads TGTGCCAGCAGCCTCGGCCGAGACAATGAGCAGTTCTTC.